The 22 T cell receptor beta chains below come from one sample, sequenced in a study of T cell responses to AZD1222 COVID-19 vaccine. Some clones are missing from TCRdb's copy, which holds only in-frame ones; the method was immunoSEQ multiplex PCR. The top ten hold 1.9% of the sample, which has approximately 150,000 clones, roughly 93% seen once. Source: peripheral blood, taken 28 days after the second AZD1222 dose. Receptors originate from an adult who received the AZD1222 COVID-19 vaccine.

This clone turned up a few times. The genes are TRBV27 and TRBJ1-2; 7 bases match TRBD1. Trimming cost V 7 bases and J 0 bases; bases outside gene matches: 11. CDR1 is MNHEY and CDR2 is SMNVEV in the germline V gene (reference sequence). The CDR3 loop spans 16 amino acids. The CDR3: CASTRTGHVTNYGYTF. As DNA, the CDR3 is TGTGCCAGCACCCGGACAGGACACGTTACTAACTATGGCTACACCTTC.

This chain uses TRBV6-5 with TRBJ1-1; D not resolved. The CDR3 runs to 13 residues. Trimming shortened V by 0 bases and J by 9 bases, and 11 bases separated the two germline ends. Germline V lookup: CDR1 MNHEY, CDR2 SVGAGI. The DNA for the CDR3 is TGTGCCAGCAGTTACTCGGCAGGTAGTCAAGCTTTCTTT. Protein sequence: CASSYSAGSQAFF.

The chain links TRBV1 to TRBJ2-1. TRBV1 is tagged as a pseudogene. The CDR3 extends over 11 amino acids. CDR3 region: CTSSQGHEQFF. In DNA form, the CDR3 reads TGCACCAGCAGCCAAGGCCATGAGCAGTTCTTC.

V and J are TRBV19 and TRBJ2-1; 8 nucleotides align to TRBD1. Losses at the gene ends were 4 bases for V and 2 bases for J; bases not matched to a gene: 4. CDR3 length: 15 amino acids. In germline, CDR1 is LNHDA, CDR2 SQIVND (reference sequence). The CDR3 DNA follows: TGTGCCAGTAGTAGGTCACAGGGGGCCTACAATGAGCAGTTCTTC. It translates to CASSRSQGAYNEQFF.

CDR3 nucleotide sequence: TGTGCCAGCAGCGTAGGGCCCACCTACAATGAGCAGTTCTTC. This sequence encodes CASSVGPTYNEQFF. The chain is built from TRBV9 and TRBJ2-1; D is uncertain. Germline assignment: CDR1 SGDLS and CDR2 YYNGEE. The CDR3 has 14 amino acids. V lost 0 bases, J lost 2 bases, and 6 bases lay in between.

V is TRBV5-1 and J is TRBJ2-1; D unclear. This CDR3 has 13 amino acids. Germline V gene lookup returns CDR1 SGHRS and CDR2 YFSETQ. Trimming left V 3 bases short and J 8 bases short, with 12 bases between. The CDR3 sequence is CASSSLIRDEQFF. DNA of the CDR3: TGCGCCAGCAGCTCGCTCATAAGGGATGAGCAGTTCTTC.

This chain uses TRBV18 with TRBJ1-1; D is ambiguous. Germline values: CDR1 KGHSH, CDR2 LQKENI. The CDR3 consists of 17 residues. Deletions cut 1 base from V and 3 bases from J, with 18 bases between. This CDR3 is CASSPQISGRQDTEAFF. CDR3 nucleotides: TGTGCCAGCTCACCACAAATATCCGGCCGACAAGACACTGAAGCTTTCTTT.

The rearrangement uses TRBV5-1 and TRBJ2-7; D ambiguous. Trimming removed 4 bases at V and 2 bases at J, with 22 bases between. CDR1 and CDR2 from the germline V gene are SGHRS and YFSETQ. The CDR3 is 17 amino acids. CDR3 nucleotide sequence: TGCGCCAGCAGCCCCTTTATGATGGGGTCACCGACCTACGAGCAGTACTTC. Its translation: CASSPFMMGSPTYEQYF.

This clone came up once. The rearrangement joins TRBV19 to TRBJ2-4; TRBD2 matches 7 bases. Germline CDR1 LNHDA, CDR2 SQIVND (reference sequence). The V gene end was trimmed by 6 bases and the J gene end by 7 bases; junction bases not matched to a gene: 12. CDR3 length equals 15 residues. This CDR3 reads CASSRGVPASNIQYF. CDR3 DNA sequence: TGTGCCAGTAGCCGGGGGGTCCCCGCTTCCAACATTCAGTACTTC.

V is TRBV11-3 and J is TRBJ2-3, with TRBD2 matching 8 bases. The V gene's germline CDR1 is SGHNT and CDR2 YENEEA. The CDR3 covers 14 residues. Trimming took 3 bases from V and 4 from J; bases not matched to a gene: 3. CDR3 sequence: CASSFSGGADTQYF. The CDR3 bases are TGTGCCAGCAGCTTTTCGGGGGGGGCAGATACGCAGTATTTT. Full variable domain (rest looked up from reference TRBV11-3 and TRBJ2-3): EAGVVQSPRYKIIEKKQPVAFWCNPISGHNTLYWYLQNLGQGPELLIRYENEEAVDDSQLPKDRFSAERLKGVDSTLKIQPAELGDSAVYLCASSFSGGADTQYFGPGTRLTVL.

J is TRBJ2-7 and V is TRBV19; TRBD1 aligns across 7 bases. Trimming took 6 bases from V and 1 from J; bases not matched to a gene: 9. This CDR3 region has 15 residues. Germline V lookup: CDR1 LNHDA, CDR2 SQIVND (reference sequence). The CDR3 loop reads CASSGQEAGSYEQYF. DNA for the CDR3: TGTGCCAGTAGCGGACAGGAGGCCGGTTCCTACGAGCAGTACTTC. Combining the CDR3 with reference TRBV19 and TRBJ2-7 gives the whole variable domain DGGITQSPKYLFRKEGQNVTLSCEQNLNHDAMYWYRQDPGQGLRLIYYSQIVNDFQKGDIAEGYSVSREKKESFPLTVTSAQKNPTAFYLCASSGQEAGSYEQYFGPGTRLTVT.

The chain recombines TRBV19 with TRBJ1-5, with 10 bases that match TRBD1. Germline assignment: CDR1 LNHDA and CDR2 SQIVND (reference sequence). J gave up 3 bases and V 5 bases, and 7 bases lay outside the gene matches. This CDR3 is 16 amino acids long. The CDR3 DNA is TGTGCCAGTAGTTCATGGACAGGGGGTAACAATCAGCCCCAGCATTTT. Protein product: CASSSWTGGNNQPQHF.

The J gene is TRBJ1-2, the V gene TRBV5-1, with D perhaps TRBD1 (6 bases). The CDR3 length is 15 residues. Trimming pared 4 bases from V and 6 bases from J, leaving 19 bases between. The germline CDR1 and CDR2 sequences are SGHRS and YFSETQ. CDR3 DNA: TGCGCCAGCAGCCTGGGGCGTGGGCAGGGGCATGGCTACACCTTC. Its translation is CASSLGRGQGHGYTF.

This chain joins TRBV10-3 and TRBJ1-1; no clear D. V was cut by 4 bases and J by 5 bases, with 20 bases left in between. From germline, CDR1 is ENHRY and CDR2 SYGVKD. This CDR3 has 16 residues. CDR3 in DNA: TGTGCCATCAGTGCGCCACTCGATAGGGATAGAACTGAAGCTTTCTTT. Protein: CAISAPLDRDRTEAFF.

The chain has TRBV18 and TRBJ1-1, with TRBD1 as a possible D gene (5 bases). Trimming removed 3 bases at V and 4 bases at J, with 12 bases between. The CDR3 length is 14 residues. Germline assignment: CDR1 KGHSH and CDR2 LQKENI. The CDR3 spells CASSPAGGSTEAFF. The CDR3, as DNA: TGTGCCAGCTCACCGGCGGGGGGGAGCACTGAAGCTTTCTTT.

This chain uses TRBV7-9 with TRBJ1-2; tentative D call: TRBD1 (5 bases). CDR1 SEHNR and CDR2 FQNEAQ come from the germline V gene (reference sequence). Trimming took off 5 bases at V and 4 bases at J, with 14 bases between the two ends. This CDR3 spans 14 amino acids. The CDR3 DNA is TGTGCCAGCAGCCGCCAGGGAGCCAGCTATGGCTACACCTTC. It encodes CASSRQGASYGYTF. Full variable domain (missing parts from reference TRBV7-9 and TRBJ1-2): DTGVSQNPRHKITKRGQNVTFRCDPISEHNRLYWYRQTLGQGPEFLTYFQNEAQLEKSRLLSDRFSAERPKGSFSTLEIQRTEQGDSAMYLCASSRQGASYGYTFGSGTRLTVV.

This rearrangement joins TRBV19 to TRBJ1-5; D is perhaps TRBD1 (6 bases). CDR3 size: 17 residues. Germline CDR1 and CDR2: LNHDA and SQIVND (reference sequence). Deletions cut 3 bases from V and 3 bases from J, with 18 bases between. The CDR3 DNA sequence: TGTGCCAGTAGTATCCGCCTCCGTGGACAGTTCAATCAGCCCCAGCATTTT. Amino acids: CASSIRLRGQFNQPQHF.

This rearrangement joins TRBV19 to TRBJ1-5, with TRBD1 identical over 10 bases. CDR3 size: 17 residues. Germline CDR1 LNHDA, CDR2 SQIVND (reference sequence). V lost 2 bases and J lost 4; bases outside the gene matches: 8. CDR3 bases: TGTGCCAGTAGTATATATTACGGGACAGGGGCTAATCAGCCCCAGCATTTT. Residues: CASSIYYGTGANQPQHF.

A word on this clone: The junction departs from germline at one end; a sequencing error may be responsible. The chain couples TRBV5-1 to TRBJ2-3; 11 bases agree with TRBD2. The CDR3 consists of 15 residues. Germline CDR1 and CDR2: SGHRS and YFSETQ. CDR3 amino acids: CASSLGSGRADAESF. CDR3 in DNA: TGCGCCAGCAGCTTGGGTAGCGGGAGGGCCGATGCCGAGTCTTTT.

This chain connects TRBV5-1 to TRBJ2-1, with 8 bases fitting TRBD2. Germline CDR1 SGHRS, CDR2 YFSETQ. J gave up 4 bases and V 0 bases, and 6 bases lay outside the gene matches. The CDR3 length is 16 residues. CDR3 residues: CASSLVSGALYNEQFF. CDR3 DNA: TGCGCCAGCAGCTTGGTTAGCGGGGCCCTTTACAATGAGCAGTTCTTC.

This clone was seen only once. The V gene is TRBV5-6, the J gene TRBJ2-2, with D perhaps TRBD1 or TRBD2 (5 bases each). Trimming took off 4 bases at V and 7 bases at J, with 11 bases between the two ends. This CDR3 is 13 amino acids long. Germline lookup yields CDR1 SGHDT and CDR2 YYEEEE. CDR3 sequence: CASSGGGIGELFF. The CDR3 DNA reads TGTGCCAGCAGCGGGGGTGGGATCGGGGAGCTGTTTTTT.

The rearrangement uses TRBV2 and TRBJ1-1; 8 bases line up with TRBD1. The CDR3 has 13 amino acids. Trimming cost V 7 bases and J 1 base; bases outside gene matches: 2. Per the germline V gene, CDR1 is SNHLY and CDR2 is FYNNEI. The CDR3: CASNGQGNTEAFF. CDR3 nucleotides: TGTGCCAGCAACGGACAGGGGAACACTGAAGCTTTCTTT.